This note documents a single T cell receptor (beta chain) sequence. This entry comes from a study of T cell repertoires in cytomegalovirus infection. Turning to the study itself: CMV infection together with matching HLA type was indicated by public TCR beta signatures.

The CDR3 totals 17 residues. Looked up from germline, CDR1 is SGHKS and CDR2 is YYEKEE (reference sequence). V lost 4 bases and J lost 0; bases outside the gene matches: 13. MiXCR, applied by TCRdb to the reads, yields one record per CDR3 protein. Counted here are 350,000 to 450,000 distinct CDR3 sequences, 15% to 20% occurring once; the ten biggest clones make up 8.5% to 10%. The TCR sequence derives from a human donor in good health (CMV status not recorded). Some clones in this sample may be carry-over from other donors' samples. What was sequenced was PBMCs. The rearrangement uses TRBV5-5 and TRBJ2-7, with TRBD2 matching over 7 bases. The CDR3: CASSLRLRQRDSYEQYF. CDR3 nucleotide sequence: TGTGCCAGCAGCCTCCGACTAAGGCAGCGGGACTCCTACGAGCAGTACTTC.